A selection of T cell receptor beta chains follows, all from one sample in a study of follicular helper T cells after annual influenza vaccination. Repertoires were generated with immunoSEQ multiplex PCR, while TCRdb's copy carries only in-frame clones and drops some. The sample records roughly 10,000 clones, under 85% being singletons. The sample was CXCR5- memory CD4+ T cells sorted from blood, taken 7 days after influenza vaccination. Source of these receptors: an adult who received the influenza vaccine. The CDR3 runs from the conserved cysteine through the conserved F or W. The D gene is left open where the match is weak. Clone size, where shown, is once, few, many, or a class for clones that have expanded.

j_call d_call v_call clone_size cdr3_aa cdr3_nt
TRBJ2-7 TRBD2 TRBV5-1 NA CASRTSGYSYEQYF TGCGCCAGCCGTACTAGCGGATACTCCTACGAGCAGTACTTC
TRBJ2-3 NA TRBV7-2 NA CASSPLADTQYF TGTGCCAGCAGCCCACTTGCAGATACGCAGTATTTT
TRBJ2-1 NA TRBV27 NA CASSLGTRTPYTSDEQFF TGTGCCAGCAGTTTAGGGACACGGACTCCCTATACAAGTGATGAGCAGTTCTTC
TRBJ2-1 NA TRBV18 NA CASSPRRETNEQFF TGTGCCAGCTCACCACGGCGGGAAACGAATGAGCAGTTCTTC
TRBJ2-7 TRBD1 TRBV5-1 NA CASSERTGFTYEQYF TGCGCCAGCAGCGAGAGGACAGGATTCACCTACGAGCAGTACTTC
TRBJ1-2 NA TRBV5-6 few CASSLWGAYTF TGTGCCAGCAGCTTGTGGGGGGCCTACACCTTC
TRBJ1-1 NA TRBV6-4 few CASSDGPQGGSNTEAFF TGTGCCAGCAGTGACGGGCCACAGGGAGGGAGTAACACTGAAGCTTTCTTT
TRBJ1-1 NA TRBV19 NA CASSRFRVDTEAFF TGTGCCAGTAGTCGATTCAGGGTCGACACTGAAGCTTTCTTT
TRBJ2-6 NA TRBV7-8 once CASSLVTRDSRAAGANVLTF TGTGCCAGCAGCTTAGTTACTAGGGACTCCCGAGCTGCCGGGGCCAACGTCCTGACTTTC
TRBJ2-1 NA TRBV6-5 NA CASSSRLVGVEQFF TGTGCCAGCAGTTCTCGACTGGTGGGCGTTGAGCAGTTCTTC
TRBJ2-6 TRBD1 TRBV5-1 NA CASAWTGISSGANVLTF TGCGCCAGCGCATGGACAGGGATCAGCTCTGGGGCCAACGTCCTGACTTTC
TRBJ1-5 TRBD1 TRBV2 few CASSETPGQKPHQPQHF TGTGCCAGCAGTGAGACCCCGGGACAGAAGCCCCATCAGCCCCAGCATTTT
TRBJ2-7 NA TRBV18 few CASSPPAQGNEQYF TGTGCCAGCTCACCACCGGCGCAGGGCAACGAGCAGTACTTC
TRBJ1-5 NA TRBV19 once CASSMLVGRLGNQPQHF TGTGCCAGTAGTATGCTTGTCGGGAGATTAGGCAATCAGCCCCAGCATTTT
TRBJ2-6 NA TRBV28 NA CAHQGGGANVLTF TGTGCTCACCAGGGTGGAGGGGCCAACGTCCTGACTTTC
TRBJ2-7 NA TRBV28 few CASSLRQNRYEQYF TGTGCCAGCAGTTTAAGACAGAACCGCTACGAGCAGTACTTC
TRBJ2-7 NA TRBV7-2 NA CASSRQDSSYEQYF TGTGCCAGCAGCCGACAGGATTCCTCCTACGAGCAGTACTTC
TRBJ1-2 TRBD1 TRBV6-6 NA CASSKGQGESYGYTF TGTGCCAGCAGCAAAGGACAGGGGGAGAGCTATGGCTACACCTTC
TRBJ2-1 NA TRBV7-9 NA CASSRGQGSYNEQFF TGTGCCAGCAGCCGCGGACAAGGGTCCTACAATGAGCAGTTCTTC
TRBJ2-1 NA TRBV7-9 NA CASSLRGARVTYNEQFF TGTGCCAGCAGCTTACGAGGAGCCAGGGTAACCTACAATGAGCAGTTCTTC
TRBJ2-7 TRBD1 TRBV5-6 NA CASSRRDRLGYEQYF TGTGCCAGCAGCCGTCGGGACAGGCTGGGCTACGAGCAGTACTTC
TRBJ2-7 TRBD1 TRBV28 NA CASRIDRDPYEQYF TGTGCCAGCAGGATTGACAGGGACCCCTACGAGCAGTACTTC
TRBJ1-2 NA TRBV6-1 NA CASSADLGTAPNYGYTF TGTGCCAGCAGTGCCGACCTCGGGACGGCTCCTAACTATGGCTACACCTTC
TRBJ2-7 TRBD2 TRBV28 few CASSSLAGAVEQYF TGTGCCAGCAGTTCTTTAGCGGGAGCGGTCGAGCAGTACTTC
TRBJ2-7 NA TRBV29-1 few CSARGKGLDEQYF TGCAGCGCTCGGGGTAAGGGTTTAGACGAGCAGTACTTC
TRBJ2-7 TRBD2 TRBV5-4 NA CASSFGTSGSYEQYF TGTGCCAGCAGCTTCGGGACTAGCGGCTCCTACGAGCAGTACTTC
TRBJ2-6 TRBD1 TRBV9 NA CASSAAGGYGANVLTF TGTGCCAGCAGCGCAGCAGGGGGATATGGGGCCAACGTCCTGACTTTC